The 20 T cell receptor beta chains below all came from one sample that was sequenced in a study of cytomegalovirus exposure and HLA in healthy donors. Vbeta (60) and Jbeta (13) primers were used in the PCR. Sequencing used immunoSEQ multiplex PCR; TCRdb keeps in-frame clones, though not all of them. The table records about 150,000 clones, less than 85% of them present only once. The sample was PBMCs. The receptors stem from a woman between 50 and 59 years old in good health and CMV-seropositive.

V usage is TRBV11-2 and J usage is TRBJ1-1; D unclear. Germline loops: CDR1 SGHAT, CDR2 FQNNGV. This CDR3 has 13 residues. V gave up 1 base and J gave up 6 bases, with 9 bases separating them. The CDR3: CASSLVTGSEAFF. The DNA for the CDR3 is TGTGCCAGCAGCTTAGTCACGGGTTCTGAAGCTTTCTTT.

The chain uses TRBV11-2 and TRBJ2-7, with D possibly being TRBD1 (5 bases). The V end was cut by 5 bases, the J end by 2 bases, with 16 bases between. The germline V gene has CDR1 SGHAT and CDR2 FQNNGV. The CDR3 length is 15 residues. CDR3 sequence (DNA): TGTGCCAGCAGCCCAGGGTGGGGCATTACCTACGAGCAGTACTTC. Protein sequence: CASSPGWGITYEQYF.

The CDR3: CASSSRQGSYEQYF. The CDR3 bases are TGTGCCAGCAGTTCCCGGCAGGGCAGCTACGAGCAGTACTTC. The chain uses TRBV6-5 and TRBJ2-7, with TRBD1 as a possible D gene (5 bases). The germline V gene has CDR1 MNHEY and CDR2 SVGAGI. Between the trimmed V and J ends, which lost 4 bases and 3 bases, there was a span of 13 bases. The CDR3 is 14 amino acids.

V is TRBV7-9 and J is TRBJ2-7; 8 bases line up with TRBD2. In germline, CDR1 is SEHNR, CDR2 FQNEAQ (reference sequence). The CDR3 loop spans 15 amino acids. V gave up 5 bases and J gave up 0 bases; unmatched junction bases: 6. In DNA, the CDR3 is TGTGCCAGCAGCGACAGCGGGGGCTTCTCCTACGAGCAGTACTTC. Protein: CASSDSGGFSYEQYF.

The gene calls are TRBV6-7 and TRBJ2-3; TRBD2 aligns across 12 bases. TRBV6-7 is identified as an open reading frame with a role that is uncertain. Trimming removed 5 bases from V and 2 bases from J; junction bases left unmatched: 17. The CDR3 runs to 20 residues. The DNA for the CDR3 is TGTGCCAGCAGTACAAAGGCCTTGGCCGGGACTAGCGGGCACACAGATACGCAGTATTTT. Translation gives CASSTKALAGTSGHTDTQYF.

The chain carries TRBV5-1 and TRBJ1-1; 7 bases map to TRBD1. V gave up 4 bases and J gave up 4 bases; unmatched junction bases: 7. CDR3 size: 14 residues. Germline CDR1 SGHRS, CDR2 YFSETQ. This CDR3 is CASSTTGSSTEAFF. In DNA, the CDR3 is TGCGCCAGCAGCACGACAGGGAGTTCCACTGAAGCTTTCTTT.

V and J are TRBV5-5 and TRBJ1-3, with a tentative D call TRBD1 (5 bases). V gave up 4 bases and J gave up 1 base, with 18 bases separating them. The CDR3 is 17 amino acids. Germline V gene lookup returns CDR1 SGHKS and CDR2 YYEKEE (reference sequence). The CDR3 reads CASSRNSGVRSGNTIYF. The CDR3 DNA sequence: TGTGCCAGCAGCCGCAATTCGGGGGTCCGATCTGGAAACACCATATATTTT. Looking up the rest from reference TRBV5-5 and TRBJ1-3 gives the full variable domain: DAGVTQSPTHLIKTRGQQVTLRCSPISGHKSVSWYQQVLGQGPQFIFQYYEKEERGRGNFPDRFSARQFPNYSSELNVNALLLGDSALYLCASSRNSGVRSGNTIYFGEGSWLTVV.

The chain is built from TRBV5-6 and TRBJ1-3; D unclear. The V end was cut by 0 bases, the J end by 1 base, with 2 bases between. The CDR3 sequence is 13 residues long. Germline V CDR1 and CDR2: SGHDT, YYEEEE. CDR3 in amino acids: CASSLASGNTIYF. The CDR3 bases are TGTGCCAGCAGCTTGGCATCTGGAAACACCATATATTTT.

This rearrangement joins TRBV7-9 to TRBJ2-1, with 7 bases that match TRBD2. The CDR3 consists of 17 residues. Germline V gene data show CDR1 as SEHNR and CDR2 as FQNEAQ (reference sequence). V gave up 8 bases and J gave up 0 bases; unmatched junction bases: 13. Here the CDR3 DNA reads TGTGCCAGCCCCACTCATTCGTGGGGGGGCTCCTACAATGAGCAGTTCTTC. Protein: CASPTHSWGGSYNEQFF.

This rearrangement joins TRBV27 to TRBJ2-4; no clear D. Germline V gene data show CDR1 as MNHEY and CDR2 as SMNVEV (reference sequence). The CDR3 loop spans 15 amino acids. Trimming took 2 bases from V and 2 from J, leaving 10 bases between them. The CDR3, as DNA: TGTGCCAGCAGTTTAGCAGGCCGATCCAAAAACATTCAGTACTTC. This gives the protein CASSLAGRSKNIQYF.

The V gene is TRBV6-5, the J gene TRBJ2-3, with 7 nucleotides matching TRBD1. The junction had 9 bases not matched to a gene; V was cut back by 7 bases and J by 5 bases. The CDR3 extends over 14 amino acids. Per germline, CDR1 MNHEY and CDR2 SVGAGI. CDR3: CASTRDRQRDTQYF. The CDR3 region has the DNA TGTGCCAGCACCAGGGACAGACAGAGAGATACGCAGTATTTT.

The chain carries TRBV2 and TRBJ2-4; TRBD1 aligns across 12 bases. Germline V gene sequence: CDR1 SNHLY, CDR2 FYNNEI. V dropped 8 bases and J dropped 8; count of bases not matched to a gene: 7. The CDR3 contains 14 residues. This chain's CDR3 is CASEAGTGGYIQYF. The CDR3 DNA is TGTGCCAGCGAAGCCGGGACAGGGGGCTACATTCAGTACTTC.

The chain employs TRBV29-1 and TRBJ1-1; TRBD1 matches at 7 bases. The CDR3 covers 15 residues. V lost 4 bases to trimming and J lost 4 bases; unmatched junction nucleotides: 12. CDR1 SQVTM and CDR2 ANQGSEA come from the germline V gene. The CDR3 region is CSVVNTGTAGTEAFF. The CDR3 DNA reads TGCAGCGTTGTTAATACCGGGACAGCAGGCACTGAAGCTTTCTTT.

V and J are TRBV7-6 and TRBJ2-2; D may be TRBD2 (5 bases). Germline lookup yields CDR1 SGHVS and CDR2 FNYEAQ. The CDR3 consists of 17 residues. The V end lost 1 base, the J end lost 1 base, and 13 bases lay between the germline ends. The DNA of the CDR3 is TGTGCCAGCAGCTTAGTAATTACGGGGAGGAACACCGGGGAGCTGTTTTTT. Encoded protein: CASSLVITGRNTGELFF.

The chain joins TRBV28 to TRBJ1-2, with 8 bases aligning to TRBD1. Looked up from germline, CDR1 is MDHEN and CDR2 is SYDVKM. V trimming: 5 bases; J trimming: 4 bases; junction bases outside the gene matches: 6. The CDR3 contains 14 residues. The chain's CDR3 is CASSLPTGGYGYTF. CDR3 nucleotides: TGTGCCAGCAGTCTGCCCACAGGGGGCTATGGCTACACCTTC.

The V call is TRBV7-8, the J call TRBJ2-7, with D tentatively TRBD2 (5 bases). This CDR3 region has 15 residues. Germline V gives CDR1 SGHVS, CDR2 FQNEAQ. V dropped 2 bases and J dropped 6 bases, with 17 bases sitting between them. CDR3 amino acids: CASSLRRVEGGEQYF. DNA for the CDR3: TGTGCCAGCAGCTTAAGGCGGGTGGAAGGCGGCGAGCAGTACTTC.

J is TRBJ1-1 and V is TRBV5-5; the D is unclear. The CDR3 has 15 amino acids. Germline-derived CDR1 and CDR2 are SGHKS and YYEKEE (reference sequence). The germline V and J ends were trimmed by 4 bases and 0 bases, with 13 bases remaining between them. The CDR3 coding sequence is TGTGCCAGCAGCCTCAGCCGCGGGGTGAACACTGAAGCTTTCTTT. Encoded protein: CASSLSRGVNTEAFF.

This rearrangement joins TRBV25-1 to TRBJ2-7; 11 bases are shared with TRBD2. The ends lost 3 bases at V and 4 bases at J; junction bases unmatched: 5. Germline CDR1 MGHDK, CDR2 SYGVNS. This CDR3 region has 15 residues. The DNA of the CDR3 is TGTGCCAGCAGTGATAAGGCTAGCGGGAGGTACGAGCAGTACTTC. This encodes CASSDKASGRYEQYF.

The gene calls are TRBV29-1 and TRBJ1-2; no clear D gene. V was clipped by 7 bases and J by 10 bases, with 16 bases between them. Germline assignment: CDR1 SQVTM and CDR2 ANQGSEA. This CDR3 comprises 11 residues. CDR3 DNA: TGCAGCGCTTCACCTCAGACTGCCTACACCTTC. This encodes CSASPQTAYTF.

For the CDR3, the DNA is TGTGCCAGCAGTCCCCGACAGGGGGTGCCAAATTCACCCCTCCACTTT. This sequence encodes CASSPRQGVPNSPLHF. V gene TRBV27 combines with J gene TRBJ1-6; 9 bases match TRBD1. This CDR3 is built from 16 residues. Germline CDR1 MNHEY, CDR2 SMNVEV (reference sequence). Trimming cost V 5 bases and J 7 bases; bases outside gene matches: 9.